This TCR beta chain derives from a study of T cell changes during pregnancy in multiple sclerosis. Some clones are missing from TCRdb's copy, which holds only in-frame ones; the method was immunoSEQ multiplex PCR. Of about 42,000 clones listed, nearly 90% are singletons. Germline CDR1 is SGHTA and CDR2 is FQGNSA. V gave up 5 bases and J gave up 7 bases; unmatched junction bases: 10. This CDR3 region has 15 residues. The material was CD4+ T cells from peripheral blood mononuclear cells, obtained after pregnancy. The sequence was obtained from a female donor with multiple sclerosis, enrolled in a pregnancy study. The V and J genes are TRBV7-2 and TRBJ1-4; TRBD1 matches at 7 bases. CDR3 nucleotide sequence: TGTGCCAGCAGCCCCCGACAGGGTGTTGGTGAAAAACTGTTTTTT. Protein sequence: CASSPRQGVGEKLFF.